The TCR beta chain described here comes from a study of response to subunit inactivated influenza vaccine. Points from the study as a whole: The authors suggested that few new T cells are recruited per seasonal influenza vaccination.

This clonotype has only a few counts. The antigen is not known. TCRdb processed the RT-PCR reads anew with MiXCR; each CDR3 protein has one entry. Among roughly 650,000 distinct CDR3 sequences, 15% to 19% were seen once, and the ten largest hold approximately 10%. J lost 5 bases, V lost 5 bases, and 12 bases had no gene match. There are 15 residues in the CDR3. This sequence was found in a man aged 45-60 years who received an inactivated influenza vaccine. V gene TRBV12-3 or TRBV12-4 combines with J gene TRBJ2-7, with TRBD1 matching 7 bases. The starting material was PBMCs from blood, obtained 11 to 12 days after vaccination. The CDR3 nucleotides read TGTGCCAGCAGTCCACCGGGAAGGGGGCTTGACGAGCAGTACTTC. Encoded protein: CASSPPGRGLDEQYF.